Following are 9 T cell receptor beta chains from one sample sequenced in a study of CD8+CD57+ T cells in acquired aplastic anemia. It was patients with CD8+CD57+ cell expansion by flow cytometry who were chosen for sequencing. It was genomic DNA that served as the template for profiling TCR beta VDJ and CDR3. TCRdb reanalysed the reads using MiXCR and keeps one entry per CDR3 protein. The sample carries under 350,000 distinct CDR3 sequences, 45% to 65% recorded once. The sample comprised sorted CD4+, CD8+, or CD8+CD57+ T cells (not recorded which) from PBMCs. All receptors come from a human donor with aplastic anemia.

Concerning this clonotype: At one end, the junction sequence differs from germline, possibly due to a read error. The V gene is TRBV7-9, the J gene TRBJ2-7; weak D call: TRBD2 (5 bases). The CDR3 consists of 15 residues. CDR1 is SEHNR and CDR2 is FQNEAQ in the germline V gene (reference sequence). The CDR3 spells CASSLTAAGPYERYF. The CDR3 region has the DNA TGTGCCAGCAGCTTAACGGCGGCGGGCCCTTACGAGCGGTACTTC.

This sequence joins TRBV7-8 and TRBJ2-7, with 9 bases lining up with TRBD1. Germline CDR1 reads SGHVS; CDR2 reads FQNEAQ. The V gene end was trimmed by 5 bases and the J gene end by 0 bases; junction bases not matched to a gene: 8. CDR3 size: 16 residues. The CDR3 here is CASSHTRDRASYEQYF. CDR3 DNA sequence: TGTGCCAGCAGCCATACGCGGGACAGGGCCTCCTACGAGCAGTACTTC. The full variable domain, with the rest looked up from reference TRBV7-8 and TRBJ2-7, is GAGVSQSPRYKVAKRGQDVALRCDPISGHVSLFWYQQALGQGPEFLTYFQNEAQLDKSGLPSDRFFAERPEGSVSTLKIQRTQQEDSAVYLCASSHTRDRASYEQYFGPGTRLTVT.

CDR3 bases: TGCAGTGCTAAACCTACAGGGGAGGGGAGGGCTTTCTTT. The encoded protein is CSAKPTGEGRAFF. The J gene is TRBJ1-1, the V gene TRBV20-1, with 7 bases fitting TRBD1. The CDR3 is 13 amino acids. Germline CDR1 is DFQATT and CDR2 is SNEGSKA (reference sequence). V was pared by 4 bases and J by 11 bases, with 13 bases of the junction left unmatched.

The J gene is TRBJ1-1, the V gene TRBV7-2; no clear D gene. Germline CDR1 is SGHTA and CDR2 is FQGNSA. The CDR3 is made up of 12 amino acids. Trimming left V 8 bases short and J 2 bases short, with 9 bases between. In DNA form, the CDR3 reads TGTGCCAGCCCTCAGAGAAACACTGAAGCTTTCTTT. As protein: CASPQRNTEAFF.

The chain uses TRBV19 and TRBJ2-7; 8 nucleotides align to TRBD2. Per the germline V gene, CDR1 is LNHDA and CDR2 is SQIVND (reference sequence). The CDR3 is 14 residues long. V gave up 7 bases and J gave up 2 bases; unmatched junction bases: 7. For the CDR3, the DNA is TGTGCCAGTACTTCAACTAGCGGCCCCTACGAGCAGTACTTC. This encodes CASTSTSGPYEQYF. The whole variable domain, filled in from reference TRBV19 and TRBJ2-7, reads DGGITQSPKYLFRKEGQNVTLSCEQNLNHDAMYWYRQDPGQGLRLIYYSQIVNDFQKGDIAEGYSVSREKKESFPLTVTSAQKNPTAFYLCASTSTSGPYEQYFGPGTRLTVT.

V is TRBV7-9 and J is TRBJ1-1; no definite D call. The germline CDR1 and CDR2 sequences are SEHNR and FQNEAQ (reference sequence). The CDR3 totals 18 residues. Trimming removed 3 bases at V and 5 bases at J, with 25 bases between. The CDR3 DNA follows: TGTGCCAGCAGCTTGGATCTTCGCTCGGTAAGGGTGGAGACTGAAGCTTTCTTT. Its translation: CASSLDLRSVRVETEAFF.

V and J are TRBV29-1 and TRBJ2-1; D possibly uses TRBD1 or TRBD2 (5 bases each). Between the trimmed V and J ends, which lost 7 bases and 3 bases, there was a span of 19 bases. Germline loops: CDR1 SQVTM, CDR2 ANQGSEA. There are 15 residues in the CDR3. CDR3 protein: CSALPGPAVYNEQFF. Here the CDR3 DNA reads TGCAGCGCTTTGCCGGGGCCTGCGGTCTACAATGAGCAGTTCTTC.

This clonotype was recorded at least ten times. The V call is TRBV19, the J call TRBJ1-5; possibly TRBD1 for D (5 bases). This CDR3 has 14 amino acids. The V and J ends lost 7 bases and 5 bases respectively, with 15 bases between them. Looked up from germline, CDR1 is LNHDA and CDR2 is SQIVND (reference sequence). CDR3 coding DNA: TGTGCCAGTACCTCAGACAGCACTTATCAGCCCCAGCATTTT. This gives the protein CASTSDSTYQPQHF.

This clonotype was observed once. Its ends do not fully match the called genes, so a read error is possible. V and J are TRBV9 and TRBJ2-5; 11 nucleotides match TRBD1. This CDR3 comprises 11 residues. Germline V gives CDR1 SGDLS, CDR2 YYNGEE. The CDR3 DNA reads TGTGCCAGCAGCGTTGGGGGACAGGGGGTTTTC. This encodes CASSVGGQGVF.